These 15 T cell receptor beta chains were all obtained from the same sample, sequenced in a study of cytomegalovirus exposure and HLA in healthy donors. With 60 Vbeta and 13 Jbeta primers, the PCR was carried out. Only in-frame clones appear in the TCRdb table, and some are missing; sequencing was by immunoSEQ multiplex PCR. The sample has around 100,000 clones, roughly two thirds seen once. The sample comprised PBMCs. The receptor set was obtained from a man aged 18 to 30 in good health and CMV-seropositive.

The chain employs TRBV7-9 and TRBJ2-5, with TRBD1 as a possible D gene (6 bases). Between the trimmed V and J ends, which lost 3 bases and 3 bases, there was a span of 11 bases. This CDR3 has 14 residues. The germline gives CDR1 SEHNR, CDR2 FQNEAQ (reference sequence). The CDR3 is CASSLRGKKETQYF. The CDR3 bases are TGTGCCAGCAGCTTGAGGGGGAAAAAAGAGACCCAGTACTTC.

The chain joins TRBV6-1 to TRBJ1-5, with D maybe TRBD1 (5 bases). Germline V gene data show CDR1 as MNHNS and CDR2 as SASEGT. The length of the CDR3 is 16 residues. V was pared by 1 base and J by 0 bases, with 10 bases between. The CDR3 DNA is TGTGCCAGCAGTGAAGTCTGGGGGGGTAGCAATCAGCCCCAGCATTTT. Encoded protein: CASSEVWGGSNQPQHF.

The gene calls are TRBV29-1 and TRBJ2-3; TRBD1 matches 7 bases. The CDR3 loop spans 12 amino acids. V lost 3 bases, J lost 4 bases, and 1 base stayed unmatched. CDR1 and CDR2 from the germline V gene are SQVTM and ANQGSEA. The CDR3, as DNA: TGCAGCGTTGACACAGGGGCAGATACGCAGTATTTT. This translates into CSVDTGADTQYF.

This rearrangement joins TRBV27 to TRBJ2-3, with a tentative D call TRBD2 (5 bases). Germline loops: CDR1 MNHEY, CDR2 SMNVEV (reference sequence). The CDR3 has 15 amino acids. V was shortened by 6 bases and J by 0 bases, with 13 bases between the two germline ends. CDR3: CASRLIALSTDTQYF. In nucleotides, the CDR3 is TGTGCCAGCAGGCTGATAGCGTTAAGCACAGATACGCAGTATTTT.

This chain connects TRBV4-1 to TRBJ2-5; TRBD1 is a possible D gene (7 bases). With 3 bases removed from V and 2 bases from J, the gap between germline ends came to 22 bases. Per germline, CDR1 MGHRA and CDR2 YSYEKL. The CDR3 has 18 residues. CDR3 bases: TGCGCCAGCAGCCAGACGTCAGGGGGACTCAACCTACAAGAGACCCAGTACTTC. Amino acids: CASSQTSGGLNLQETQYF.

The V call is TRBV28, the J call TRBJ1-6; D not resolved. CDR3 size: 12 residues. Trimming took 6 bases from V and 10 from J, leaving 10 bases between them. Germline V CDR1 and CDR2: MDHEN, SYDVKM. The DNA of the CDR3 is TGTGCCAGCAGGGGCAGTCGGTCACCCCTCCACTTT. Protein: CASRGSRSPLHF. Drawing the rest from reference TRBV28 and TRBJ1-6, the complete variable domain is DVKVTQSSRYLVKRTGEKVFLECVQDMDHENMFWYRQDPGLGLRLIYFSYDVKMKEKGDIPEGYSVSREKKERFSLILESASTNQTSMYLCASRGSRSPLHFGNGTRLTVT.

The V and J genes are TRBV1 and TRBJ2-7; no DNA check was done on the table's D call, TRBD2. TRBV1 is termed a pseudogene. The CDR3 length is 14 residues. CDR3 residues: CTSSPTRGAYEQYF. In DNA, the CDR3 is TGCACCAGCAGCCCGACCCGGGGGGCCTACGAGCAGTACTTC.

The chain links TRBV15 to TRBJ2-4; TRBD2 agrees at 12 bases. The CDR3 is made up of 17 amino acids. Germline CDR1 and CDR2: LNHNV and YYDKDF (reference sequence). V trimming: 0 bases; J trimming: 1 base; junction bases outside the gene matches: 1. The CDR3 here is CATSRETSGGAKNIQYF. As DNA, the CDR3 is TGTGCCACCAGCAGAGAAACTAGCGGGGGGGCCAAAAACATTCAGTACTTC.

The gene calls are TRBV11-2 and TRBJ2-5; 11 bases map to TRBD2. The germline V gene encodes CDR1 SGHAT and CDR2 FQNNGV. This CDR3 is built from 17 residues. V lost 4 bases, J lost 0 bases, and 7 bases stayed unmatched. CDR3 sequence (DNA): TGTGCCAGCAGCTCATGGACTAGCGGGCGCAACCAAGAGACCCAGTACTTC. It yields the protein CASSSWTSGRNQETQYF.

The chain has TRBV10-1 and TRBJ1-1, with D tentatively TRBD1 (5 bases). Germline V gene sequence: CDR1 WNHNN, CDR2 SYGVQD (reference sequence). V was shortened by 0 bases and J by 12 bases, with 17 bases between the two germline ends. The CDR3 has 14 residues. The CDR3 is CASSESRRGWKPFF. The CDR3 nucleotides are TGCGCCAGCAGTGAGTCCCGGAGGGGATGGAAACCTTTCTTT.

Only one count was recorded for this clone. The chain combines TRBV7-9 with TRBJ2-5, with 7 bases fitting TRBD2. Germline CDR1 is SEHNR and CDR2 is FQNEAQ (reference sequence). V shed 2 bases, J shed 5 bases, and the junction held 20 bases outside the gene matches. There are 19 residues in the CDR3. The CDR3 here is CASSLWLSHAGRDLETQYF. DNA of the CDR3: TGTGCCAGCAGCTTATGGTTAAGCCACGCGGGGAGGGATCTGGAGACCCAGTACTTC.

The chain carries TRBV6-6 and TRBJ2-5, with D possibly matching TRBD1 (5 bases). Germline V lookup: CDR1 MNHNY, CDR2 SVGAGI (reference sequence). The CDR3 is made up of 15 amino acids. The V end was cut by 2 bases, the J end by 5 bases, with 15 bases between. The CDR3 DNA reads as TGTGCCAGCAGTTACCAAACAACTCCAGGGGAGACCCAGTACTTC. Its protein product is CASSYQTTPGETQYF.

The chain recombines TRBV2 with TRBJ2-5, with a possible D match to TRBD2 (5 bases). V was shortened by 5 bases and J by 1 base, with 14 bases between the two germline ends. The CDR3 contains 15 residues. Looked up from germline, CDR1 is SNHLY and CDR2 is FYNNEI. The CDR3 DNA follows: TGTGCCAGCAGTAGAAGAATAGCGAGCCAAGAGACCCAGTACTTC. Translating it yields CASSRRIASQETQYF.

The sample holds a few counts of this clone. The chain uses TRBV5-4 and TRBJ1-1, with 7 bases fitting TRBD1. The germline V gene encodes CDR1 SGHNT and CDR2 YYREEE (reference sequence). Germline trimming cut 0 bases from V and 0 bases from J; bases unmatched to any gene: 2. This CDR3 region has 15 residues. The CDR3 bases are TGTGCCAGCAGCTTGGGGGGACAGATGAACACTGAAGCTTTCTTT. Encoded protein: CASSLGGQMNTEAFF.

The chain carries TRBV27 and TRBJ1-5; D gene unclear. Trimming left V 3 bases short and J 1 base short, with 10 bases between. The CDR3 is made up of 15 amino acids. The germline CDR1 and CDR2 sequences are MNHEY and SMNVEV (reference sequence). The CDR3 DNA is TGTGCCAGCAGTTTGTCTGGGAGGAGCAATCAGCCCCAGCATTTT. This sequence encodes CASSLSGRSNQPQHF.